A selection of T cell receptor beta chains follows, all from one sample in a study of T cell responses to AZD1222 COVID-19 vaccine. Method: immunoSEQ multiplex PCR; TCRdb's copy keeps in-frame clones and lacks some. The sample includes more than 75,000 clones, 83% of them seen just once. The sequenced sample was peripheral blood, obtained 28 days after the second AZD1222 dose. These receptors all stem from an adult who received the AZD1222 COVID-19 vaccine. Both conserved end residues are part of each CDR3. The order of the fields is V gene, clone size, J gene, D gene, CDR3 protein, CDR3 DNA. D genes are given only for firm matches. The listing skips clone size in some rows; elsewhere it reads once, few, many or a size class.

>TRBV7-2|once|TRBJ1-2|TRBD1
CASSPPPGQGATYGYTF
TGTGCCAGCAGCCCCCCGCCGGGACAGGGGGCCACCTATGGCTACACCTTC
>TRBV7-8|-|TRBJ2-7|-
CASSNDLKNEQYF
TGTGCCAGCAGCAACGACCTGAAGAACGAGCAGTACTTC
>TRBV24-1|-|TRBJ2-2|-
CATSDLAGELFF
TGTGCCACCAGTGATTTGGCCGGGGAGCTGTTTTTT
>TRBV7-2|-|TRBJ1-2|-
CASSLDSTIGAGYTF
TGTGCCAGCAGCTTAGATTCTACAATCGGGGCTGGCTACACCTTC
>TRBV24-1|-|TRBJ2-1|TRBD1
CATSDARGSPYNEQFF
TGTGCCACCAGTGATGCCAGGGGGAGTCCCTACAATGAGCAGTTCTTC
>TRBV27|-|TRBJ2-1|-
CASAQWGPNEQFF
TGTGCCAGCGCCCAATGGGGCCCCAATGAGCAGTTCTTC
>TRBV4-2|-|TRBJ2-1|TRBD2
CASSPLPGGGVGNEQFF
TGTGCCAGCAGTCCACTGCCGGGAGGCGGGGTAGGCAATGAGCAGTTCTTC
>TRBV7-9|many|TRBJ2-5|-
CASSWSPWQETQYF
TGTGCCAGCAGCTGGTCCCCGTGGCAAGAGACCCAGTACTTC
>TRBV20-1|-|TRBJ2-7|-
CSASPNEQYF
TGCAGTGCCTCCCCCAACGAGCAGTACTTC
>TRBV27|-|TRBJ1-2|-
CASSLKPPPVGYTF
TGTGCCAGCAGTTTAAAACCCCCGCCCGTCGGCTACACCTTC
>TRBV7-6|-|TRBJ1-4|-
CASSLGGPTNEKLFF
TGTGCCAGCAGCTTAGGGGGGCCAACTAATGAAAAACTGTTTTTT
>TRBV19|-|TRBJ1-3|-
CASSHRVSLSGNTIYF
TGTGCCAGTAGCCACAGGGTAAGCCTCTCTGGAAACACCATATATTTT
>TRBV27|-|TRBJ2-3|-
CAPRGKFSSTDTQYF
TGTGCCCCCAGAGGGAAATTTTCTAGCACAGATACGCAGTATTTT
>TRBV29-1|-|TRBJ1-2|-
CSVGLTDLYGYTF
TGCAGCGTTGGTCTGACAGATCTCTATGGCTACACCTTC
>TRBV6-5|-|TRBJ1-1|-
CASSYSGNRVNTEAFF
TGTGCCAGCAGTTACTCCGGGAACAGGGTGAACACTGAAGCTTTCTTT
>TRBV7-3|-|TRBJ2-3|-
CASSQGGGYTDTQYF
TGTGCCAGCAGCCAGGGGGGAGGTTACACAGATACGCAGTATTTT
>TRBV20-1|once|TRBJ2-7|-
CSARASYEQYF
TGCAGTGCTAGAGCTAGCTACGAGCAGTACTTC
>TRBV6-6|-|TRBJ2-1|-
CASIGLNNEQFF
TGTGCCAGCATCGGTCTGAACAATGAGCAGTTCTTC
>TRBV4-2|-|TRBJ1-5|TRBD1
CASSQEGAGGQPQHF
TGTGCCAGCAGCCAAGAAGGGGCAGGGGGTCAGCCCCAGCATTTT
>TRBV6-5|-|TRBJ2-1|-
CASSYSAGAGEQFF
TGTGCCAGCAGTTACTCGGCGGGGGCGGGGGAGCAGTTCTTC
>TRBV5-8|-|TRBJ1-5|-
CASTSRGSRGNQPQHF
TGTGCCAGCACCTCTAGGGGTTCTCGGGGCAATCAGCCCCAGCATTTT
>TRBV28|-|TRBJ2-7|TRBD1
CASSYVRGNYEQYF
TGTGCCAGCAGTTATGTCAGGGGGAACTACGAGCAGTACTTC
>TRBV28|-|TRBJ2-1|-
CASSFFGSTSYNEQFF
TGTGCCAGCAGTTTCTTCGGGAGTACCTCCTACAATGAGCAGTTCTTC
>TRBV4-1|few|TRBJ1-5|-
CASSQDGGLGYQPQHF
TGCGCCAGCAGCCAAGATGGGGGGCTTGGGTATCAGCCCCAGCATTTT
>TRBV11-3|-|TRBJ2-1|-
CASSFRAYNEQFF
TGTGCCAGCAGCTTTAGAGCCTACAATGAGCAGTTCTTC
>TRBV28|-|TRBJ2-7|-
CASLNLGGRGWEEQYF
TGTGCCAGCCTCAACCTCGGGGGCAGGGGTTGGGAAGAGCAGTACTTC
>TRBV3-1/TRBV3-2|-|TRBJ2-3|TRBD2
CASSQVELAGPTDTQYF
TGTGCCAGCAGCCAAGTTGAGCTAGCGGGCCCCACAGATACGCAGTATTTT
>TRBV5-4|-|TRBJ1-4|-
CASSPDRSNEKLFF
TGTGCCAGCAGCCCAGACAGGAGTAATGAAAAACTGTTTTTT
>TRBV7-6|-|TRBJ2-7|-
CASSDIVGRLTYEQYF
TGTGCCAGCAGCGACATCGTAGGACGCCTTACCTACGAGCAGTACTTC
>TRBV28|-|TRBJ2-3|-
CASSLGRIATDTQYF
TGTGCCAGCAGTTTAGGGCGAATAGCTACAGATACGCAGTATTTT
>TRBV27|-|TRBJ2-1|-
CASSSPLGDPYNEQFF
TGTGCCAGCAGTTCGCCTTTGGGAGATCCCTACAATGAGCAGTTCTTC
>TRBV12-3/TRBV12-4|-|TRBJ2-7|-
CASSLEGEQYF
TGTGCCAGCAGTTTGGAAGGCGAGCAGTACTTC
>TRBV19|few|TRBJ2-7|TRBD1
CASSIVTGPTYEQYF
TGTGCCAGTAGTATCGTGACAGGGCCCACCTACGAGCAGTACTTC
>TRBV27|-|TRBJ1-1|-
CASAGRGGNTEAFF
TGTGCCAGCGCGGGGCGGGGGGGGAACACTGAAGCTTTCTTT
>TRBV2|-|TRBJ1-1|-
CASNIGRRAFF
TGTGCCAGCAATATCGGAAGGCGGGCTTTCTTT
>TRBV19|-|TRBJ2-7|TRBD2
CASSGGLAGGYEQYF
TGTGCCAGTAGTGGCGGACTAGCGGGAGGTTACGAGCAGTACTTC
>TRBV5-1|-|TRBJ2-1|-
CASTLGGQTYNEQFF
TGCGCCAGCACCCTGGGCGGGCAAACCTACAATGAGCAGTTCTTC
>TRBV28|-|TRBJ2-3|TRBD2
CASTRTSGSLADTQYF
TGTGCCAGCACGCGGACTAGCGGGAGTTTAGCAGATACGCAGTATTTT
>TRBV5-1|-|TRBJ2-7|-
CASSSDALTYEQYF
TGCGCCAGCAGCTCGGACGCACTGACCTACGAGCAGTACTTC
>TRBV6-4|few|TRBJ1-4|-
CASGRLGTPANEKLFF
TGTGCCAGCGGGAGACTAGGGACACCAGCTAATGAAAAACTGTTTTTT
>TRBV7-8|-|TRBJ2-1|-
CATDRREGSYNEQFF
TGTGCCACCGACCGCAGGGAAGGGTCCTACAATGAGCAGTTCTTC
>TRBV29-1|-|TRBJ2-2|TRBD1
CSVGQGLHTGELFF
TGCAGCGTCGGACAGGGGCTACACACCGGGGAGCTGTTTTTT